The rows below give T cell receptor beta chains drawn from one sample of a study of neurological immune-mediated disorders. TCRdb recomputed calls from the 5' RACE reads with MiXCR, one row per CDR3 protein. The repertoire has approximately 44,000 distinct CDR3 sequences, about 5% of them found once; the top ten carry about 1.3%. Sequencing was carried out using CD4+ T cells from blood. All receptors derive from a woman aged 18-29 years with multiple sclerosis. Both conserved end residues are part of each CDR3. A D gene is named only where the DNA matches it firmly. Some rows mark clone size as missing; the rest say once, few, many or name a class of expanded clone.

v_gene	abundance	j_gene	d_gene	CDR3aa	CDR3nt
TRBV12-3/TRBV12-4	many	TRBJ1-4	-	CASREQGNEKLFF	TGTGCCAGCAGGGAACAAGGAAATGAAAAACTGTTTTTT
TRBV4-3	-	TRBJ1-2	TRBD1	CASSRADRADYGYTF	TGCGCCAGCAGCCGAGCGGACAGGGCTGACTATGGCTACACCTTC
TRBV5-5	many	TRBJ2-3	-	CASSLGADTQYF	TGTGCCAGCAGCTTGGGAGCAGATACGCAGTATTTT
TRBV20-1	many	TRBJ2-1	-	CSARKAYNEQFF	TGCAGTGCTAGAAAAGCCTACAATGAGCAGTTCTTC
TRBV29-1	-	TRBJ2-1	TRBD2	CSVAYVTSGIDEQFF	TGCAGCGTTGCTTATGTCACTAGCGGGATAGATGAGCAGTTCTTC
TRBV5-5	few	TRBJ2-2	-	CASSLWAGTAGELFF	TGTGCCAGCAGCTTGTGGGCAGGGACGGCCGGGGAGCTGTTTTTT
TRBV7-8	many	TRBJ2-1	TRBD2	CASSLAPLLAGINNEQFF	TGTGCCAGCAGCTTAGCGCCACTACTAGCGGGAATCAACAATGAGCAGTTCTTC
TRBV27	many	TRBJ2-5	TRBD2	CASSPLGLAFQETQYF	TGTGCCAGCAGTCCGCTCGGACTAGCATTTCAAGAGACCCAGTACTTC
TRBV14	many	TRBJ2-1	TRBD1	CASSRIGQGGIGPSEQFF	TGTGCCAGCAGCCGTATCGGACAGGGAGGTATCGGCCCCAGTGAGCAGTTCTTC
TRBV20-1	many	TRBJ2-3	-	CSAQGDLTTDTQYF	TGCAGTGCTCAAGGGGACCTTACCACAGATACGCAGTATTTT
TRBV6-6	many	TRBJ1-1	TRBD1	CASRDTGVGNTEAFF	TGTGCCAGCAGGGACACAGGGGTAGGCAACACTGAAGCTTTCTTT
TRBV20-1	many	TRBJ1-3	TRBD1	CSARETGAGNTIYF	TGCAGTGCTAGGGAGACAGGGGCTGGAAACACCATATATTTT
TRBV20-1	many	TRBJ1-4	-	CSARGDLRELNEKLFF	TGCAGTGCTAGAGGCGACTTAAGGGAGCTGAATGAAAAACTGTTTTTT